This is a list of T cell receptor beta chains from one sample in a study of T cell responses to AZD1222 COVID-19 vaccine. Data came from immunoSEQ multiplex PCR; TCRdb stores just in-frame clones and leaves some out. The sample has 210,000 or so clones, around 94% seen once. Sequencing was performed on peripheral blood, taken 28 days after the second dose of the MenACWY control vaccine. These receptors came from an adult who received the MenACWY meningococcal vaccine as a control. Each CDR3 is given with its conserved first and last residue. A D gene is named only where the DNA matches it firmly. The listing skips clone size in some rows; elsewhere it reads once, few, many or a size class.

j_gene,v_gene,d_gene,abundance,CDR3nt,CDR3aa
TRBJ2-3,TRBV6-5,.,.,TGTGCCAGCAGCAGGGAAGTAGCCACAGATACGCAGTATTTT,CASSREVATDTQYF
TRBJ1-2,TRBV3-1/TRBV3-2,.,.,TGTGCCAGCAGCAGGGGTTTTGGCTACACCTTC,CASSRGFGYTF
TRBJ1-4,TRBV7-9,TRBD1,.,TGTGCCAGCAGCACCAGGGACAGGAAACTGTTTTTT,CASSTRDRKLFF
TRBJ2-7,TRBV28,TRBD1,.,TGTGCCAGCAGTTCCGCCGGGACAGGGATTCCCTACGAGCAGTACTTC,CASSSAGTGIPYEQYF
TRBJ2-7,TRBV28,.,.,TGTGCCAGCACTCTTCTTGGGGGTTCGGGAGAGCAGTACTTC,CASTLLGGSGEQYF
TRBJ2-1,TRBV29-1,TRBD2,.,TGCAGCGTTGTCGGGAGGGGGGCCTACAATGAGCAGTTCTTC,CSVVGRGAYNEQFF
TRBJ2-5,TRBV28,.,.,TGTGCCAGCTCTAAGGGGGGGGGACAAGAGACCCAGTACTTC,CASSKGGGQETQYF
TRBJ2-2,TRBV4-2,.,.,TGTGCCAGCAGCCAAGAAGGCGACACCGGGGAGCTGTTTTTT,CASSQEGDTGELFF
TRBJ2-7,TRBV25-1,.,.,TGTGCCAGCAGTGCTGGTGGGGTAAACGAGCAGTACTTC,CASSAGGVNEQYF
TRBJ1-3,TRBV28,.,.,TGTGCCAGCAGTAAATTCAGCTCTGGAAACACCATATATTTT,CASSKFSSGNTIYF
TRBJ2-3,TRBV6-2/TRBV6-3,TRBD1,once,TGTGCCAGCAGTACGAGGGACAGGGCCTTAGGCACAGATACGCAGTATTTT,CASSTRDRALGTDTQYF
TRBJ1-2,TRBV19,.,once,TGTGCCAGTAGTCGGGACACCTCTAACTATGGCTACACCTTC,CASSRDTSNYGYTF
TRBJ2-4,TRBV28,.,.,TGTGCCAGCACCGTCGGGGGACTAGCCAAAAACATTCAGTACTTC,CASTVGGLAKNIQYF